A single sample gave rise to the 18 T cell receptor beta chains below, sequenced in a study of Ad26.COV2.S vaccination and SARS-CoV-2 variants. Repertoires were generated with immunoSEQ multiplex PCR, while TCRdb's copy carries only in-frame clones and drops some. This sample has about 680,000 clones, with 89% found just once. Regarding treatment: roughly 19 received Ad26.COV2.S at low or high dose, single or two shots; roughly 5 received placebo; per-sample allocation not given. Following the first vaccine or placebo injection, samples were taken on day 63. The sequencing used peripheral blood, collected in a trial of Ad26.COV2.S vaccine versus placebo. The source is a person aged 18-65 years who received the Ad26.COV2.S COVID-19 vaccine or a placebo.

V usage is TRBV9 and J usage is TRBJ1-3, with TRBD1 matching 7 bases. V gave up 1 base and J gave up 0 bases; unmatched junction bases: 1. CDR1 and CDR2 from the germline V gene are SGDLS and YYNGEE. The CDR3 covers 15 residues. CDR3 bases: TGTGCCAGCAGCGTATGGGACAGCTCTGGAAACACCATATATTTT. Protein sequence: CASSVWDSSGNTIYF.

V gene TRBV30 combines with J gene TRBJ2-3; the D gene is possibly TRBD1 (5 bases). CDR1 GTSNPN and CDR2 SVGIG come from the germline V gene (reference sequence). Trimming left V 5 bases short and J 5 bases short, with 11 bases between. The length of the CDR3 is 12 residues. Written as DNA, the CDR3 is TGTGCCTGGGTAAGAGGACAAGATACGCAGTATTTT. It codes for CAWVRGQDTQYF.

The chain carries TRBV27 and TRBJ2-6, with D maybe TRBD1 (5 bases). V lost 3 bases and J lost 3, with 12 bases in between. This CDR3 contains 16 residues. Germline CDR1 is MNHEY and CDR2 is SMNVEV (reference sequence). The CDR3 DNA is TGTGCCAGCAGTTTCCTGTTGGGGCGTGGGGCCAACGTCCTGACTTTC. It is translated as CASSFLLGRGANVLTF.

The chain combines TRBV18 with TRBJ2-2; D possibly uses TRBD1 or TRBD2 (5 bases each). The CDR3 has 13 amino acids. Trimming shortened V by 8 bases and J by 4 bases, and 11 bases separated the two germline ends. CDR1 and CDR2 (germline): KGHSH, LQKENI. The CDR3 DNA follows: TGTGCCAGCCGGGGCTCTGGCACCGGGGAGCTGTTTTTT. The encoded protein is CASRGSGTGELFF.

This clone has only one observation. The genes are TRBV6-5 and TRBJ1-5; TRBD1 matches at 8 bases. Germline-derived CDR1 and CDR2 are MNHEY and SVGAGI. The CDR3 contains 16 residues. V dropped 3 bases and J dropped 3; count of bases not matched to a gene: 7. CDR3 amino acids: CASSYSGTGLNQPQHF. Written as DNA, the CDR3 is TGTGCCAGCAGTTATTCCGGGACAGGTCTCAATCAGCCCCAGCATTTT.

The chain uses TRBV3-1 (or the pseudogene TRBV3-2) and TRBJ2-1, with 9 bases that match TRBD2. The CDR3 covers 15 residues. The ends lost 3 bases at V and 4 bases at J; junction bases unmatched: 4. Germline-derived CDR1 and CDR2 are LGHDT and YNNKEL (reference sequence). Here the CDR3 DNA reads TGTGCCAGCAGCCATGCTAGCGGGGAATACAATGAGCAGTTCTTC. Residues: CASSHASGEYNEQFF.

This chain links TRBV21-1 with TRBJ1-4. TRBV21-1 has pseudogene status. The CDR3 has 15 residues. The CDR3 spells CASSKADRAGEKLFF. The CDR3 nucleotides are TGTGCCAGCAGCAAAGCCGACCGGGCGGGGGAAAAACTGTTTTTT.

This clone was observed a few times. The chain recombines TRBV11-2 with TRBJ2-7, with 7 bases aligning to TRBD2. The CDR3 is made up of 15 amino acids. Germline CDR1 and CDR2: SGHAT and FQNNGV. V was pared by 0 bases and J by 3 bases, with 5 bases of the junction left unmatched. CDR3 DNA: TGTGCCAGCAGCTTAGAGGCGGGAGATTACTACGAGCAGTACTTC. Its translation is CASSLEAGDYYEQYF.

The CDR3 nucleotides read TGTGCCAGCAGCCTCACGAAGACCCAGTACTTC. Translating it yields CASSLTKTQYF. The chain carries TRBV7-8 and TRBJ2-5, with D uncertain. CDR3 length: 11 residues. Trimming pared 5 bases from V and 6 bases from J, leaving 7 bases between. The germline gives CDR1 SGHVS, CDR2 FQNEAQ.

CDR3 DNA sequence: TGTGCCTGGGGGGGAGAGGGCTATGGCTACACCTTC. It encodes CAWGGEGYGYTF. This sequence joins TRBV30 and TRBJ1-2, with D tentatively TRBD1 (5 bases). V was cut by 5 bases and J by 4 bases, with 11 bases left in between. Germline-derived CDR1 and CDR2 are GTSNPN and SVGIG (reference sequence). CDR3 length equals 12 residues.

This chain links TRBV9 with TRBJ2-7; no clear D. Germline values: CDR1 SGDLS, CDR2 YYNGEE. V shed 3 bases and J shed 1 base, with 14 bases lying between them. This CDR3 is 15 amino acids long. The CDR3 reads CASSAMGGPSYEQYF. DNA for the CDR3: TGTGCCAGCAGCGCTATGGGCGGACCTTCCTACGAGCAGTACTTC.

CDR3 protein: CASSYGQSDQETQYF. Here the CDR3 DNA reads TGCGCCAGCAGCTACGGACAATCCGACCAAGAGACCCAGTACTTC. The chain recombines TRBV5-1 with TRBJ2-5, with D possibly being TRBD1 (5 bases). The CDR3 extends over 15 amino acids. Germline CDR1 is SGHRS and CDR2 is YFSETQ. Trimming took 3 bases from V and 0 from J, leaving 12 bases between them.

This chain joins TRBV6-2 or TRBV6-3 and TRBJ2-6, with 10 bases that match TRBD2. The CDR3 contains 17 residues. Looked up from germline, CDR1 is MNHEY and CDR2 is SVGEGT. V trimming: 6 bases; J trimming: 0 bases; junction bases outside the gene matches: 5. In DNA form, the CDR3 reads TGTGCCAGCAGCCCTAGCGGGGGCGCCTCTGGGGCCAACGTCCTGACTTTC. Translated, it gives CASSPSGGASGANVLTF.

The chain recombines TRBV4-1 with TRBJ2-1; perhaps D is TRBD1 or TRBD2 (5 bases each). Trimming took off 4 bases at V and 4 bases at J, with 17 bases between the two ends. The CDR3 contains 16 residues. The V gene's germline CDR1 is MGHRA and CDR2 YSYEKL. CDR3 sequence reads: CASSRTRDPGYNEQFF. The CDR3 DNA reads TGCGCCAGCAGCCGAACCAGGGATCCGGGATACAATGAGCAGTTCTTC.

The V and J genes are TRBV7-8 and TRBJ1-1; D is uncertain. There are 15 residues in the CDR3. V lost 1 base, J lost 0 bases, and 9 bases lay in between. Per the germline V gene, CDR1 is SGHVS and CDR2 is FQNEAQ. The CDR3 bases are TGTGCCAGCAGCTTAGTTGTAGGTGTGAACACTGAAGCTTTCTTT. Amino acid sequence: CASSLVVGVNTEAFF.

The chain joins TRBV19 to TRBJ2-1, with 9 bases aligning to TRBD2. The V gene's germline CDR1 is LNHDA and CDR2 SQIVND (reference sequence). The CDR3 extends over 19 amino acids. The junction had 19 bases not matched to a gene; V was cut back by 8 bases and J by 2 bases. The CDR3 DNA is TGTGCCAGTTCCCTAAGGGGCGGAGCGGGAGGCCCGCCCTACAATGAGCAGTTCTTC. Amino acids: CASSLRGGAGGPPYNEQFF.

The chain is built from TRBV10-1 and TRBJ2-7; 7 bases align to TRBD1. The V gene end was trimmed by 3 bases and the J gene end by 5 bases; junction bases not matched to a gene: 10. This CDR3 has 15 residues. CDR1 and CDR2 (germline): WNHNN, SYGVQD (reference sequence). CDR3 nucleotides: TGCGCCAGCAGTGACTACAGGGGATCAAGCGACGAGCAGTACTTC. Its translation: CASSDYRGSSDEQYF.

The gene calls are TRBV5-1 and TRBJ2-2, with D perhaps assigned TRBD1 or TRBD2 (5 bases each). The CDR3 length is 15 residues. Germline loops: CDR1 SGHRS, CDR2 YFSETQ. Trimming cost V 0 bases and J 7 bases, with 13 bases left between them. The CDR3 reads CASSLGRLGDGELFF. CDR3 bases: TGCGCCAGCAGCTTGGGCCGTCTGGGGGACGGGGAGCTGTTTTTT.